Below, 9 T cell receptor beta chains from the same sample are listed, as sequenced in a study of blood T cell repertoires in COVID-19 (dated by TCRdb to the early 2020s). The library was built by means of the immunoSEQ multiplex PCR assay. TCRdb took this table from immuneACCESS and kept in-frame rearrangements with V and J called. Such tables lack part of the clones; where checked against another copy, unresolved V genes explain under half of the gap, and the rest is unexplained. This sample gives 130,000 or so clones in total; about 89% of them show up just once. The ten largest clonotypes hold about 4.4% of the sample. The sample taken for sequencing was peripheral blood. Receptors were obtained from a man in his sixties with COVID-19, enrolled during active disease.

The DNA of the CDR3 is TGTGCCAGCAGCTTAGGGACTTCTGGGAATATTTATGGCTACACCTTC. Translated, it gives CASSLGTSGNIYGYTF. This chain joins TRBV7-9 and TRBJ1-2; no firm D call. The CDR3 has 16 amino acids. Germline V gene sequence: CDR1 SEHNR, CDR2 FQNEAQ (reference sequence). The V gene lost 1 base and the J gene lost 5 bases, with 17 bases spanning the gap. Drawing the rest from reference TRBV7-9 and TRBJ1-2, the complete variable domain is DTGVSQNPRHKITKRGQNVTFRCDPISEHNRLYWYRQTLGQGPEFLTYFQNEAQLEKSRLLSDRFSAERPKGSFSTLEIQRTEQGDSAMYLCASSLGTSGNIYGYTFGSGTRLTVV.

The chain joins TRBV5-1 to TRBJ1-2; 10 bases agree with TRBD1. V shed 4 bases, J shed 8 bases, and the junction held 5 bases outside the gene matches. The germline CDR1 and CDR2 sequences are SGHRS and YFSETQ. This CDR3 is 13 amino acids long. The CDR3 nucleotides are TGCGCCAGCAGCATCGGGACAGGGGACGGCTACACCTTC. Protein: CASSIGTGDGYTF.

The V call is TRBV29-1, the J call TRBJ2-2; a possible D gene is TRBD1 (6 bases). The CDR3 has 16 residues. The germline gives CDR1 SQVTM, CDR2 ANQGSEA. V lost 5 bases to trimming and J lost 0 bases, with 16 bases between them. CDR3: CSVSRMDSPNTGELFF. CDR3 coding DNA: TGCAGCGTTTCAAGGATGGACAGCCCGAACACCGGGGAGCTGTTTTTT.

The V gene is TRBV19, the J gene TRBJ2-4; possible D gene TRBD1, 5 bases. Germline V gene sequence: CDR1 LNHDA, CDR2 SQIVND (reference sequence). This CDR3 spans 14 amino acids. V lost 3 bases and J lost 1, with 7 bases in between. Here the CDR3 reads CASSIAGAKNIQYF. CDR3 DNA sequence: TGTGCCAGTAGTATCGCAGGGGCCAAAAACATTCAGTACTTC.

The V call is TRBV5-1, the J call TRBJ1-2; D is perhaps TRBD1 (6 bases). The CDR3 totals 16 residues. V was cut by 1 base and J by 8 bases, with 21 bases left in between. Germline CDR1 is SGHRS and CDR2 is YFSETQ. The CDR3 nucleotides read TGCGCCAGCAGCTTGTCCCTCGCGGGGGCGCGGGGCGGCTACACCTTC. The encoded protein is CASSLSLAGARGGYTF.

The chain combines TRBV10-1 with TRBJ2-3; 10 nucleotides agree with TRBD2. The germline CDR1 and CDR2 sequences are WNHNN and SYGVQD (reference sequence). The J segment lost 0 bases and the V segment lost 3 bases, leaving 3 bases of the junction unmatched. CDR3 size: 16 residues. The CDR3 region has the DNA TGCGCCAGCAGTGATCTACTAGCGGGAAGCACAGATACGCAGTATTTT. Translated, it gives CASSDLLAGSTDTQYF.

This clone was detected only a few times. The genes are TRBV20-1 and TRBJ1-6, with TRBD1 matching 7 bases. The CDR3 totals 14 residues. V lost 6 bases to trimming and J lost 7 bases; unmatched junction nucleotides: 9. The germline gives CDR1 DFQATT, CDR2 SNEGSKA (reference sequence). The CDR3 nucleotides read TGCAGTGCAAGTTTCGGCAGGGGGAATTCACCCCTCCACTTT. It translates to CSASFGRGNSPLHF.

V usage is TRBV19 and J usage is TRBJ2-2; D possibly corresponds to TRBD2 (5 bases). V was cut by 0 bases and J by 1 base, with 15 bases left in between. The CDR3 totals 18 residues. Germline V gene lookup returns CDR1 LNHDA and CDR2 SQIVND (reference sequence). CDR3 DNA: TGTGCCAGTAGTATAGATGGCCCCGGGAACTTGAACACCGGGGAGCTGTTTTTT. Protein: CASSIDGPGNLNTGELFF.

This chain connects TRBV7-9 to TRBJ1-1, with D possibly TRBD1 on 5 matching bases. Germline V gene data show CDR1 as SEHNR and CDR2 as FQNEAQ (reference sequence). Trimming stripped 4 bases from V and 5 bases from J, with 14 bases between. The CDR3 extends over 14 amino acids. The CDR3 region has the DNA TGTGCCAGCAGCTACCTAGGCGGGGGGACTGAAGCTTTCTTT. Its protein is CASSYLGGGTEAFF. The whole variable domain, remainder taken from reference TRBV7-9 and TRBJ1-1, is DTGVSQNPRHKITKRGQNVTFRCDPISEHNRLYWYRQTLGQGPEFLTYFQNEAQLEKSRLLSDRFSAERPKGSFSTLEIQRTEQGDSAMYLCASSYLGGGTEAFFGQGTRLTVV.